Listed here is a single TCR beta chain. The sample holds many counts of this clonotype. The antigen it recognizes is unknown. Per-base quality was not reported, and no clone a single base away is much larger than it. The data belong to a study of early T cells in non-severe SARS-CoV-2 infection (dated by TCRdb to the early 2020s). About the full investigation: TCR sequencing used bulk RNA from unsorted whole blood, so alpha and beta chains could not be paired. General conclusions and limits of the study: VDJdb matching was skewed toward anti-spike CD8 responses and likely underestimated virus-specific expansions by missing private and CD4 specificities.

Receptor amplification or capture employed 5' RACE. Sequencing relied on a NextSeq 500. Unique molecular identifiers were attached to individual cDNA molecules in the TCR library protocol so that sequencing error and PCR bias could be corrected. TCR alpha and beta chains were both sequenced, and the abundances of alpha and beta sequences in each sample were closely correlated with each other. The original methods were these. Decombinator V4 was used to annotate the V gene, J gene and CDR3 of the TCR sequences. Expanded TCRs were defined as changing significantly between any two time points under a Poisson model with p below 0.0001. TCR abundances were normalised to the total number of TCRs sequenced per sample and were expressed as counts per million. MAIT TCRs were defined by TRAV1-2 paired with TRAJ12, TRAJ20 or TRAJ33, and iNKT TCRs by TRAV10 paired with TRAJ18. VDJdb, accessed 1 November 2021, was searched for CMV, EBV and SARS-CoV-2 annotated TCRs, with TCRs annotated for multiple antigens excluded. TCRdb's own reprocessing of the public reads used fastp at Q25 and MiXCR and kept productive beta chains. Each CDR3 protein gets just one entry, which takes the most common genes and DNA from the rows behind it. These V and J calls originate from TCRdb's pipeline instead of the authors' own analysis. Counted in this sample were about 60,000 distinct CDR3 sequences; approximately 12% of them appeared once. The ten biggest clones cover around 4.6% of the sample.

This was a case-control study nested in a cohort of healthcare workers in London, UK, who had nasopharyngeal swab PCR tests and blood samples taken every week. Healthcare workers were recruited between 23 and 31 March 2020, during the week of the UK lockdown, and were followed weekly for up to about 16 weeks. V sheds 6 bases and J sheds 0 bases, leaving 12 bases between their ends. Based on the germline V gene, the CDR1 and CDR2 sequences are SGHTA and FQGNSA. The CDR3, cysteine through phenylalanine, is 15 amino acids long. Only the CDR3 portion is preserved as DNA: 45 bases, with reading frame beginning at the first base.

The material sequenced was whole blood. The chain links TRBV7-2 with TRBJ1-3; the D gene assignment is ambiguous. The receptor comes from an adult who was a healthcare worker with PCR-confirmed SARS-CoV-2 infection or an uninfected control (not recorded which). Read as DNA, the sequence is TGTGCCAGCAGTTCAGACGGTCGCTCTGGAAACACCATATATTTT. This encodes CASSSDGRSGNTIYF. Full variable domain (CDR3 extended with the reference TRBV7-2 and TRBJ1-3 proteins): GAGVSQSPSNKVTEKGKDVELRCDPISGHTALYWYRQSLGQGLEFLIYFQGNSAPDKSGLPSDRFSAERTGGSVSTLTIQRTQQEDSAVYLCASSSDGRSGNTIYFGEGSWLTVV.